The 10 T cell receptor beta chains listed next were all sequenced from one sample in a study of long-term antiretroviral therapy in people with HIV. Running of the v3.0 immunoSEQ assay took place at survey level. This table comes from immunoSEQ multiplex PCR, and its TCRdb copy is limited to in-frame clones, with some not included. Of 20,000 to 25,000 clones in the sample, roughly 85% are singletons; the top ten hold less than 12%. Sequenced material: unsorted PBMCs, taken 1.2 years after starting antiretroviral therapy. These TCRs come from a woman between 40 and 55 years old with HIV.

V usage is TRBV21-1 and J usage is TRBJ1-1. TRBV21-1 is a listed pseudogene. The CDR3 has 12 residues. The CDR3: CASSLVNTEAFF. The CDR3 DNA reads TGTGCCAGCAGCCTCGTGAACACTGAAGCTTTCTTT.

V is TRBV7-2 and J is TRBJ2-4, with D maybe TRBD2 (6 bases). The germline V and J ends were trimmed by 3 bases and 12 bases, with 24 bases remaining between them. This CDR3 comprises 16 residues. CDR1 is SGHTA, CDR2 FQGNSA, per germline. CDR3 in DNA: TGTGCCAGCAGCTTTCTTTCGCAGTCGGGAGTATCTACTCAGTACTTC. Translation gives CASSFLSQSGVSTQYF.

The chain has TRBV2 and TRBJ2-7; 8 nucleotides agree with TRBD1. The CDR3 is 12 residues long. V dropped 5 bases and J dropped 6; count of bases not matched to a gene: 3. Looked up from germline, CDR1 is SNHLY and CDR2 is FYNNEI. CDR3 residues: CASSFGTGEQYF. The CDR3 DNA follows: TGTGCCAGCAGTTTTGGGACAGGCGAGCAGTACTTC. The full variable domain, its missing parts supplied by reference TRBV2 and TRBJ2-7, is EPEVTQTPSHQVTQMGQEVILRCVPISNHLYFYWYRQILGQKVEFLVSFYNNEISEKSEIFDDQFSVERPDGSNFTLKIRSTKLEDSAMYFCASSFGTGEQYFGPGTRLTVT.

V usage is TRBV7-9 and J usage is TRBJ2-3, with 8 bases fitting TRBD2. Germline values: CDR1 SEHNR, CDR2 FQNEAQ (reference sequence). V trimming: 4 bases; J trimming: 4 bases; junction bases outside the gene matches: 10. There are 16 residues in the CDR3. CDR3 sequence: CASSSIVAGRADTQYF. DNA of the CDR3: TGTGCCAGCAGCTCGATCGTAGCGGGGCGGGCAGATACGCAGTATTTT.

The chain links TRBV9 to TRBJ1-4; D remains ambiguous. Trimming stripped 3 bases from V and 8 bases from J, with 23 bases between. The CDR3 consists of 17 residues. Germline values: CDR1 SGDLS, CDR2 YYNGEE. The CDR3 sequence is CASSAPKEEPGEEKLFF. In DNA, the CDR3 is TGTGCCAGCAGCGCGCCGAAGGAGGAGCCGGGAGAGGAAAAACTGTTTTTT.

The chain is built from TRBV5-1 and TRBJ2-3; D perhaps matches TRBD2 (6 bases). Trimming took 0 bases from V and 4 from J, leaving 6 bases between them. From germline, CDR1 is SGHRS and CDR2 YFSETQ. CDR3 length equals 13 residues. CDR3 protein: CASSLAGADTQYF. The CDR3 coding sequence is TGCGCCAGCAGCTTGGCGGGAGCAGATACGCAGTATTTT.

V usage is TRBV29-1 and J usage is TRBJ1-4, with D unclear. Germline CDR1 SQVTM, CDR2 ANQGSEA. CDR3 length equals 12 residues. V lost 5 bases to trimming and J lost 7 bases, with 11 bases between them. In DNA, the CDR3 is TGCAGCGTTTCGGGGAGAGCTGAAAAACTGTTTTTT. This sequence encodes CSVSGRAEKLFF.

The genes are TRBV29-1 and TRBJ2-1; D call uncertain. Germline V gives CDR1 SQVTM, CDR2 ANQGSEA. The length of the CDR3 is 11 residues. V was pared by 3 bases and J by 3 bases, with 3 bases between. CDR3 in DNA: TGCAGCGTTGAGGGCTACAATGAGCAGTTCTTC. This encodes CSVEGYNEQFF.

The chain has TRBV19 and TRBJ2-7; 8 nucleotides match TRBD2. Trimming cost V 1 base and J 3 bases; bases outside gene matches: 5. This CDR3 has 15 amino acids. Per the germline V gene, CDR1 is LNHDA and CDR2 is SQIVND (reference sequence). DNA for the CDR3: TGTGCCAGTAGTATAGGAGCGGGGGCGTTCTACGAGCAGTACTTC. Its protein is CASSIGAGAFYEQYF.

This chain joins TRBV2 and TRBJ1-1; no clear D gene. V lost 5 bases and J lost 4, with 8 bases in between. The CDR3 runs to 12 residues. Germline CDR1 is SNHLY and CDR2 is FYNNEI. This CDR3 reads CASSMDATEAFF. The CDR3 bases are TGTGCCAGCAGTATGGACGCCACTGAAGCTTTCTTT.